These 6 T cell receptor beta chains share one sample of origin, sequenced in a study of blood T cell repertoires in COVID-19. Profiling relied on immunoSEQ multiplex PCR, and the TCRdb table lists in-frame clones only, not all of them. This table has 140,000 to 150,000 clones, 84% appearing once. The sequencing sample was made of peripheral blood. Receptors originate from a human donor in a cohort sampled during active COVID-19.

In DNA form, the CDR3 reads TGTGCCAGCACCTCAGGGGGCCGGGGCTACACCTTC. The encoded protein is CASTSGGRGYTF. This chain joins TRBV6-5 and TRBJ1-2; 8 bases map to TRBD1. Losses at the gene ends were 7 bases for V and 8 bases for J; bases not matched to a gene: 6. Per the germline V gene, CDR1 is MNHEY and CDR2 is SVGAGI. CDR3 length equals 12 residues.

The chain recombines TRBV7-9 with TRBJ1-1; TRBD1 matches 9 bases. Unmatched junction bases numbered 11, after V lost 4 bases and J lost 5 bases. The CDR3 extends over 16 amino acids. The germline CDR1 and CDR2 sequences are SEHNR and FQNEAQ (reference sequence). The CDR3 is CASSSGAGQGRTEAFF. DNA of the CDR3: TGTGCCAGCAGCTCCGGGGCAGGACAGGGGAGAACTGAAGCTTTCTTT.

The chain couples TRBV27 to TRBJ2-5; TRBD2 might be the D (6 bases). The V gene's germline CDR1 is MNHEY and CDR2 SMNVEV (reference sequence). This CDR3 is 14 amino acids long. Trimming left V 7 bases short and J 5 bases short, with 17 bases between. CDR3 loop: CASKWRVGEETQYF. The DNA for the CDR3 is TGTGCCAGCAAGTGGAGGGTCGGAGAGGAGACCCAGTACTTC.

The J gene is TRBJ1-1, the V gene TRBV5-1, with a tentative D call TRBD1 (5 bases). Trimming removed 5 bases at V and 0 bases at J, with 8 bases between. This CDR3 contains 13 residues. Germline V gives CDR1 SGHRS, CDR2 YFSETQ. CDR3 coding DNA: TGCGCCAGCAGGCGGGACTTGAACACTGAAGCTTTCTTT. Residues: CASRRDLNTEAFF.

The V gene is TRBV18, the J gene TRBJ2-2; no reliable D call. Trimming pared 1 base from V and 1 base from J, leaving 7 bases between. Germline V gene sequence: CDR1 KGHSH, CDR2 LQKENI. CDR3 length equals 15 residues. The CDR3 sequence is CASSPQERNTGELFF. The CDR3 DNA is TGTGCCAGCTCACCACAGGAGAGGAACACCGGGGAGCTGTTTTTT.

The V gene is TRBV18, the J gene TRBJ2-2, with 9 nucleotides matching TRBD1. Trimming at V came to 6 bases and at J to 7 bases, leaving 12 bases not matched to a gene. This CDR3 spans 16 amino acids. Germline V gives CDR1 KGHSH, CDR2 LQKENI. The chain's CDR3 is CASSRSPGTGIGELFF. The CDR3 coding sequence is TGTGCCAGCTCCCGAAGTCCCGGGACAGGGATCGGGGAGCTGTTTTTT.